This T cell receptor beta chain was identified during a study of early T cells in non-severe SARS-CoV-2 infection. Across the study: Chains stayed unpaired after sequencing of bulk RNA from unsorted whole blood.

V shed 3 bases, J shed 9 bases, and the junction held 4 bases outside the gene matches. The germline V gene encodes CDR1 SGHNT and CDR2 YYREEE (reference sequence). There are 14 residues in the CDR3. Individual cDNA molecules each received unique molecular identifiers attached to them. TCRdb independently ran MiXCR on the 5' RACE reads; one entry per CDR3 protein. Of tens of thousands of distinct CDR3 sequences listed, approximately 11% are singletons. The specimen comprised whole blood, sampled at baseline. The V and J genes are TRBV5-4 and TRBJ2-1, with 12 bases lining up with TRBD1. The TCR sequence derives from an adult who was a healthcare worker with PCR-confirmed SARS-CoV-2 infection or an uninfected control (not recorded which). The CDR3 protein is CASSWDRGHGEQFF. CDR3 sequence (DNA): TGTGCCAGCAGCTGGGACAGGGGGCATGGTGAGCAGTTCTTC.